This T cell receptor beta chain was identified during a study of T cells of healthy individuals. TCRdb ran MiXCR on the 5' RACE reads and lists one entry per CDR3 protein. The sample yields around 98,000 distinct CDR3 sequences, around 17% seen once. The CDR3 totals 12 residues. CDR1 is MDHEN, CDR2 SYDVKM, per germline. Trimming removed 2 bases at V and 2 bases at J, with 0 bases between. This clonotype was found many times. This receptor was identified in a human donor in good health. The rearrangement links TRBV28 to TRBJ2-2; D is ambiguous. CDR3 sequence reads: CASSLNTGELFF. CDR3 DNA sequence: TGTGCCAGCAGTTTAAACACCGGGGAGCTGTTTTTT. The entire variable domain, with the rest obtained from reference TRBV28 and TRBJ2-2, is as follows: DVKVTQSSRYLVKRTGEKVFLECVQDMDHENMFWYRQDPGLGLRLIYFSYDVKMKEKGDIPEGYSVSREKKERFSLILESASTNQTSMYLCASSLNTGELFFGEGSRLTVL.